These T cell receptor beta chains were read from a single sample in a study of response to subunit inactivated influenza vaccine. TCRdb re-derived calls from the RT-PCR reads in MiXCR, one entry per CDR3 protein. The sample holds about 580,000 distinct CDR3 sequences, around 15% seen once. Sequencing was performed on PBMCs from blood, taken roughly 13 days after vaccination. These receptors were obtained from a middle-aged man who received an inactivated influenza vaccine. Each CDR3 is given with its conserved first and last residue. D genes are given only for firm matches. Size is omitted from some rows. Given values are once, few, many or a class for expanded clones.

J gene	clone size	V gene	D gene	CDR3 protein	CDR3 DNA
TRBJ2-2	NA	TRBV6-1	NA	CASSDRSQLGELFF	TGTGCCAGCAGTGACAGGAGCCAATTGGGGGAGCTGTTTTTT
TRBJ2-2	many	TRBV18	NA	CASSPTTDNTGELFF	TGTGCCAGCTCGCCTACGACAGACAACACCGGGGAGCTGTTTTTT
TRBJ2-5	few	TRBV20-1	TRBD2	CSVLAGVAQYF	TGCAGTGTTCTAGCGGGAGTGGCCCAGTACTTC
TRBJ2-5	few	TRBV18	NA	CASSPVGMETQYF	TGTGCCAGCTCACCAGTGGGGATGGAGACCCAGTACTTC
TRBJ1-4	few	TRBV7-9	NA	CASSFGPEKLFF	TGTGCCAGCAGCTTTGGGCCTGAAAAACTGTTTTTT
TRBJ2-1	NA	TRBV14	TRBD2	CASSRHSGSYEQFF	TGTGCCAGCAGCCGGCATAGCGGGAGCTATGAGCAGTTCTTC
TRBJ1-2	NA	TRBV15	NA	CATSRTGYGYTF	TGTGCCACCAGCAGAACAGGCTATGGCTACACCTTC
TRBJ2-5	NA	TRBV10-3	NA	CAISPQGTQETQYF	TGTGCCATCAGTCCCCAAGGGACACAAGAGACCCAGTACTTC
TRBJ2-1	few	TRBV7-2	NA	CASSLGTHNEQFF	TGTGCCAGCAGCTTAGGGACACACAATGAGCAGTTCTTC
TRBJ2-7	NA	TRBV7-9	TRBD1	CASSSGTGLSYEQYF	TGTGCCAGCAGCTCGGGGACAGGGCTCTCCTACGAGCAGTACTTC
TRBJ2-5	NA	TRBV7-9	TRBD1	CASSQRTGRETQYF	TGTGCCAGCAGCCAAAGGACAGGGAGAGAGACCCAGTACTTC
TRBJ2-5	many	TRBV5-1	NA	CASSSWKRDRGGETQYF	TGCGCCAGCAGCTCTTGGAAACGAGACAGGGGAGGGGAGACCCAGTACTTC
TRBJ2-7	NA	TRBV29-1	NA	CSVTGTPDGQPYF	TGCAGCGTTACCGGGACCCCGGACGGCCAGCCGTACTTC
TRBJ2-3	many	TRBV29-1	TRBD2	CSGREAGDTQYF	TGCAGCGGGCGGGAGGCAGGGGATACGCAGTATTTT
TRBJ2-1	few	TRBV6-6	NA	CASSSSSNNEQFF	TGTGCCAGCAGTAGTTCTAGCAACAATGAGCAGTTCTTC
TRBJ1-5	many	TRBV24-1	TRBD1	CATRGTGYNQPQHF	TGTGCCACTCGCGGGACAGGGTATAATCAGCCCCAGCATTTT
TRBJ2-3	many	TRBV7-2	TRBD1	CASSVTGGADTQYF	TGTGCCAGCAGCGTAACAGGGGGCGCAGATACGCAGTATTTT
TRBJ1-4	few	TRBV27	NA	CASSLSPPGGLNEKLFF	TGTGCCAGCAGTTTATCCCCCCCCGGGGGCTTAAATGAAAAACTGTTTTTT